This T cell receptor (beta chain) was sequenced for a study of T cell clonality in common variable immunodeficiency. The length of the CDR3 is 15 residues. Trimming left V 4 bases short and J 7 bases short, with 20 bases between. CDR1 and CDR2 from the germline V gene are SGHRS and YFSETQ. The table came from immunoSEQ multiplex PCR; TCRdb's copy has only in-frame clones and leaves some out. Observed in the sample are tens of thousands of clones, none of them singletons. This clone was recorded at least ten times. Its target is unknown. The sequenced fragment ends 3 residues before the CDR3 boundary, so the rest is inferred from the germline J gene. Notes on the study in general: Compared with healthy controls, CVID subjects showed increased TCRbeta clonality, mostly in about a third. Common variable immunodeficiency TCR beta sequences reportedly had fewer deletions and N-nucleotide insertions.

The sequencing sample was made of peripheral blood mononuclear cells. The sequence came from a person between 18 and 69 years old in good health. The genes are TRBV5-1 and TRBJ1-2; D gene unclear. CDR3 bases read: TGCGCCAGCAGCCTTCAGTCCCGGGTCCCATCTGGC. Translation gives CASSLQSRVPSG. In full, the CDR3 is CASSLQSRVPSGYTF.